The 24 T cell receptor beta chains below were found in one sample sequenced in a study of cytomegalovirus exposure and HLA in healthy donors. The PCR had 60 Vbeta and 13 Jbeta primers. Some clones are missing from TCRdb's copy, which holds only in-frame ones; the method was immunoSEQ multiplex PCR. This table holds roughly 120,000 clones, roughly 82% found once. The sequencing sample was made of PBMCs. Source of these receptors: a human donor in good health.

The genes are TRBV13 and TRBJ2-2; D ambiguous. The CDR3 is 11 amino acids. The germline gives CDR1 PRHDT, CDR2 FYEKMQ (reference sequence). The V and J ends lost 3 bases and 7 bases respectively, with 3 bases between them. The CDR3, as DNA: TGTGCCAGCAGCTTCCGCGGGGAGCTGTTTTTT. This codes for CASSFRGELFF.

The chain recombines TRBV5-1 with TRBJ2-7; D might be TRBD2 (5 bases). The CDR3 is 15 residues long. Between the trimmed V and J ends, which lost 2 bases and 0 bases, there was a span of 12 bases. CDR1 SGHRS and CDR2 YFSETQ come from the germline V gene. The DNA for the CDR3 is TGCGCCAGCAGCTTACGACGGGAATTCTCCTACGAGCAGTACTTC. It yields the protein CASSLRREFSYEQYF.

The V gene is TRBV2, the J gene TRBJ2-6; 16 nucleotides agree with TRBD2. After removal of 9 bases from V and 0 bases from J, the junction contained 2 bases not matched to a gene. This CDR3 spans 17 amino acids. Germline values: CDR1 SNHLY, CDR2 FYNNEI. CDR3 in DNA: TGTGCCAGAGGGACTAGCGGGGGGGGCTCTGGGGCCAACGTCCTGACTTTC. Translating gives CARGTSGGGSGANVLTF.

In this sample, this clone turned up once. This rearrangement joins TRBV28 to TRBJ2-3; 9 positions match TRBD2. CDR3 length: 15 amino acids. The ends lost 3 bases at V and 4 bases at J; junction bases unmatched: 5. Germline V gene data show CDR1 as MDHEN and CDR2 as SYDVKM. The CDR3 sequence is CASSLFAGGADTQYF. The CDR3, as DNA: TGTGCCAGCAGTTTGTTCGCGGGAGGGGCAGATACGCAGTATTTT.

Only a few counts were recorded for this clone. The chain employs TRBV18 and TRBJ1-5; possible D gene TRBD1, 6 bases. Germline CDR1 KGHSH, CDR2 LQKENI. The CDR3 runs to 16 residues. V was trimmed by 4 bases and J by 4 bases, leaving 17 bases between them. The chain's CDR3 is CASSQKQGSPNQPQHF. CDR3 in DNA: TGTGCCAGCTCACAAAAACAGGGAAGTCCGAATCAGCCCCAGCATTTT. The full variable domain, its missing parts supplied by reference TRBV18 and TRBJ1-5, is NAGVMQNPRHLVRRRGQEARLRCSPMKGHSHVYWYRQLPEEGLKFMVYLQKENIIDESGMPKERFSAEFPKEGPSILRIQQVVRGDSAAYFCASSQKQGSPNQPQHFGDGTRLSIL.

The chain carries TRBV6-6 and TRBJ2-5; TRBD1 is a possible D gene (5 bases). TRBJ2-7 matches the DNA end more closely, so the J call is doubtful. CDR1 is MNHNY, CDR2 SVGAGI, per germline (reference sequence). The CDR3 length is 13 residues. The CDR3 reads CASHRTGSYEQYF. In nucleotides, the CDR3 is TGTGCCAGCCACCGAACAGGCTCCTACGAGCAGTACTTC.

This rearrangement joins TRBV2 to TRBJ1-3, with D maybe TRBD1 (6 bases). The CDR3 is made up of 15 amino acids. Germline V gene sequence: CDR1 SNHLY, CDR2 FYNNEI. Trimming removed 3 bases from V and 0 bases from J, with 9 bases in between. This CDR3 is CASSDRGYSGNTIYF. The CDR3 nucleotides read TGTGCCAGCAGTGACAGGGGTTACTCTGGAAACACCATATATTTT. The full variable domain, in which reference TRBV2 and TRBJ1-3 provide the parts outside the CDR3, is EPEVTQTPSHQVTQMGQEVILRCVPISNHLYFYWYRQILGQKVEFLVSFYNNEISEKSEIFDDQFSVERPDGSNFTLKIRSTKLEDSAMYFCASSDRGYSGNTIYFGEGSWLTVV.

The DNA of the CDR3 is TGTGCCAGCATCGTAGGGGGCAAAGGAACTGAAGCTTTCTTT. It yields the protein CASIVGGKGTEAFF. The chain employs TRBV28 and TRBJ1-1; 7 nucleotides align to TRBD1. This CDR3 has 14 residues. CDR1 and CDR2 (germline): MDHEN, SYDVKM. V lost 7 bases to trimming and J lost 5 bases; unmatched junction nucleotides: 10.

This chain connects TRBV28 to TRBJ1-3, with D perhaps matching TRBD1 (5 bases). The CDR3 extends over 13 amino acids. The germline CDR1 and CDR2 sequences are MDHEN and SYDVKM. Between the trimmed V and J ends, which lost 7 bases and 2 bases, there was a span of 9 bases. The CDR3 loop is CASTTDTGNTIYF. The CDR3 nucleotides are TGTGCCAGCACCACGGACACTGGAAACACCATATATTTT.

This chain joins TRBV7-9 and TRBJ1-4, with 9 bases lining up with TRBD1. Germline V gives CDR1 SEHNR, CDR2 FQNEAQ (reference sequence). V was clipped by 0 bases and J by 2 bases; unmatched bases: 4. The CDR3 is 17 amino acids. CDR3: CASSLAGTGSTNEKLFF. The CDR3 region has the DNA TGTGCCAGCAGCTTAGCCGGGACAGGGTCCACTAATGAAAAACTGTTTTTT.

CDR3 DNA sequence: TGTGCCAGCAGCAAAGATAGGTCTAGCGGGATCTACGAGCAGTACTTC. Translated: CASSKDRSSGIYEQYF. The V gene is TRBV21-1, the J gene TRBJ2-7; the tabulated D call, TRBD2, remains unverified against the DNA. TRBV21-1 is labeled a pseudogene. The CDR3 is made up of 16 amino acids.

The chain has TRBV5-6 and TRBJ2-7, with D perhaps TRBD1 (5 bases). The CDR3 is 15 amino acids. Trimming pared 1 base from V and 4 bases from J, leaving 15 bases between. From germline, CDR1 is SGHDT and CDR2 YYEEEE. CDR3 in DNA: TGTGCCAGCAGCTTGCGGCTGAGACAGACTTACGAGCAGTACTTC. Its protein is CASSLRLRQTYEQYF.

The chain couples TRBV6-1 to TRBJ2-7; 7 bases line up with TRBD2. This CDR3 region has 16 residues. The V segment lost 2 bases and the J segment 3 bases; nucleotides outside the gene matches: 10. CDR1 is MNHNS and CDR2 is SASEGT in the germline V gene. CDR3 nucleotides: TGTGCCAGCAGTGAATTCCGAGTGCTAGCGGACTACGAGCAGTACTTC. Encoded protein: CASSEFRVLADYEQYF.

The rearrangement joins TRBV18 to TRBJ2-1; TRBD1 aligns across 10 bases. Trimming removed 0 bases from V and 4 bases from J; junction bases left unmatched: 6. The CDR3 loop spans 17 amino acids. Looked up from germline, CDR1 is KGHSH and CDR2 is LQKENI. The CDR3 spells CASSPPWGQGSYNEQFF. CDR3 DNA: TGTGCCAGCTCACCACCATGGGGACAGGGGTCTTACAATGAGCAGTTCTTC.

In nucleotides, the CDR3 is TGTGCCAGCAGCAGACAGGGGGCTGGGGCCAACGTCCTGACTTTC. Protein: CASSRQGAGANVLTF. J is TRBJ2-6 and V is TRBV21-1; TRBD1 is the table's D call and was not checked against the DNA. TRBV21-1 has pseudogene status. The CDR3 length is 15 residues.

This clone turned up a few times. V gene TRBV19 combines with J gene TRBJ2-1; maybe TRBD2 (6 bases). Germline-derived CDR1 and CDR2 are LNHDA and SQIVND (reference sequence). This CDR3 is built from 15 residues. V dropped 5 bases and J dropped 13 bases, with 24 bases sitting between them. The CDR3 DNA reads TGTGCCAGTAGTCCAGGGACTGGAACTCACAACCTCCAGTTCTTC. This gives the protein CASSPGTGTHNLQFF. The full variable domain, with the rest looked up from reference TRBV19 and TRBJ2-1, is DGGITQSPKYLFRKEGQNVTLSCEQNLNHDAMYWYRQDPGQGLRLIYYSQIVNDFQKGDIAEGYSVSREKKESFPLTVTSAQKNPTAFYLCASSPGTGTHNLQFFGPGTRLTVL.

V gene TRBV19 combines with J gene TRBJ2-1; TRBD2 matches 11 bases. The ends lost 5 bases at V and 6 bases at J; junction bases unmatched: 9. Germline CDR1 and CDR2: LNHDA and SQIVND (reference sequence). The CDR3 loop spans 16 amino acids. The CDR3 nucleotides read TGTGCCAGTAGTTCCCCTAGCGGGAGGACCACCAATGAGCAGTTCTTC. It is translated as CASSSPSGRTTNEQFF. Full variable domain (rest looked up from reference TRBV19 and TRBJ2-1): DGGITQSPKYLFRKEGQNVTLSCEQNLNHDAMYWYRQDPGQGLRLIYYSQIVNDFQKGDIAEGYSVSREKKESFPLTVTSAQKNPTAFYLCASSSPSGRTTNEQFFGPGTRLTVL.

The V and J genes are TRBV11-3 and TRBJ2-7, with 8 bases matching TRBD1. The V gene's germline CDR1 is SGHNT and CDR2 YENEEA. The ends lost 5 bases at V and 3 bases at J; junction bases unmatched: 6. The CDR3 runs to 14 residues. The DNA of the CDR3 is TGTGCCAGCAGCAGACGACAGGGGAGCTACGAGCAGTACTTC. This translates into CASSRRQGSYEQYF.

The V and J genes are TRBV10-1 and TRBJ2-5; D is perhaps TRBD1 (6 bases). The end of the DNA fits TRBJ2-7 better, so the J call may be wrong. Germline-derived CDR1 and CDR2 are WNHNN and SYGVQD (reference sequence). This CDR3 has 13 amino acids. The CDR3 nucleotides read TGCGCCAGCACCGGGACCAGGGGCTACGAGCAGTACTTC. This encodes CASTGTRGYEQYF.

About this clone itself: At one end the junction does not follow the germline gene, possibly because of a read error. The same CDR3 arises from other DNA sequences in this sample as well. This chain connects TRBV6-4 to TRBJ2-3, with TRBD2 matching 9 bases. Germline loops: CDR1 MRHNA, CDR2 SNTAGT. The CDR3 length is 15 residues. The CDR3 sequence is CASSATSGSTDTQYF. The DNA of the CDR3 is TGTGCCAGCAGTGCGACTAGCGGTAGCACAGATACGCAGTACTTT.

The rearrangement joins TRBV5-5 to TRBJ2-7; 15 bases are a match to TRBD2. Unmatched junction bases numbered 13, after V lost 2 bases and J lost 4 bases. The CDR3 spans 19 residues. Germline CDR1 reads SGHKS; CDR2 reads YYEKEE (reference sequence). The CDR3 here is CASSFGTSGRRGSSYEQYF. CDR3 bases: TGTGCCAGCAGCTTCGGGACTAGCGGGAGGAGAGGTAGTTCGTACGAGCAGTACTTC. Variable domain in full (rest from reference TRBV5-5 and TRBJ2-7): DAGVTQSPTHLIKTRGQQVTLRCSPISGHKSVSWYQQVLGQGPQFIFQYYEKEERGRGNFPDRFSARQFPNYSSELNVNALLLGDSALYLCASSFGTSGRRGSSYEQYFGPGTRLTVT.

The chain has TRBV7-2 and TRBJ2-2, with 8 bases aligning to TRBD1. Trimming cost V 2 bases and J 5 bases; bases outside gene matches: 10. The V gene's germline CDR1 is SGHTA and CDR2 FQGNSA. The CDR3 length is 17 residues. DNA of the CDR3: TGTGCCAGCAGCTTAATAGGGTACAGGGGGAGGACCGGGGAGCTGTTTTTT. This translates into CASSLIGYRGRTGELFF. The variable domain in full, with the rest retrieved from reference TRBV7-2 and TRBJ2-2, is GAGVSQSPSNKVTEKGKDVELRCDPISGHTALYWYRQSLGQGLEFLIYFQGNSAPDKSGLPSDRFSAERTGGSVSTLTIQRTQQEDSAVYLCASSLIGYRGRTGELFFGEGSRLTVL.

The CDR3 here is CASSPSHRSTDTQYF. CDR3 DNA: TGTGCCAGCAGCCCCTCCCATCGGTCCACAGATACGCAGTATTTT. The rearrangement uses TRBV2 and TRBJ2-3; D unclear. There are 15 residues in the CDR3. The germline CDR1 and CDR2 sequences are SNHLY and FYNNEI. V dropped 6 bases and J dropped 2 bases, with 15 bases sitting between them.

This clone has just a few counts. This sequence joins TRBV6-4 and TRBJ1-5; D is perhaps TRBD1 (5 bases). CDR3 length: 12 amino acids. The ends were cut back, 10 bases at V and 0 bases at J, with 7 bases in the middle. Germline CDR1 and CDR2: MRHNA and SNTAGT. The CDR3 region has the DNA TGTGCCACCCAGGGTAGCAATCAGCCCCAGCATTTT. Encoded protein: CATQGSNQPQHF.